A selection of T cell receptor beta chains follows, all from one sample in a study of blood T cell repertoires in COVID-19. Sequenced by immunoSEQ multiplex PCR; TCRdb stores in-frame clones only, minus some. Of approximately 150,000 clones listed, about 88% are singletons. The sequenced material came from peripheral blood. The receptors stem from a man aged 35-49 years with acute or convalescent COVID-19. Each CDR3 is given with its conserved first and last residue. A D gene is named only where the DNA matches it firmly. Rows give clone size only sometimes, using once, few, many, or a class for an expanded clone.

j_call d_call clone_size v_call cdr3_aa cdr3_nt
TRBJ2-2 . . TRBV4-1 CASSQGQERTGELFF TGCGCCAGCAGCCAAGGACAGGAAAGGACCGGGGAGCTGTTTTTT
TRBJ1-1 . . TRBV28 CASSPTDRRNTEAFF TGTGCCAGCAGTCCTACGGACAGAAGGAACACTGAAGCTTTCTTT
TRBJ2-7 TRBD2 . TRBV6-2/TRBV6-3 CASSTGLAVEQYF TGTGCCAGCAGCACCGGACTAGCTGTCGAGCAGTACTTC
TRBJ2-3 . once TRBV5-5 CASSFYVDTQYF TGTGCCAGCAGCTTCTATGTAGATACGCAGTATTTT
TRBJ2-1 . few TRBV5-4 CASSSYPLTGSYNEQFF TGTGCCAGCAGCTCCTACCCGCTTACGGGGTCCTACAATGAGCAGTTCTTC
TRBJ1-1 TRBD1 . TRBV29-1 CSAPGGSNTEAFF TGCAGCGCCCCAGGGGGCTCTAACACTGAAGCTTTCTTT
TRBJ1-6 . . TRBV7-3 CASSWGGAESPLHF TGTGCCAGCTCCTGGGGCGGCGCAGAATCACCCCTCCACTTT
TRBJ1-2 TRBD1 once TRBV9 CASSTSEGQAYGYTF TGTGCCAGCAGCACCTCGGAGGGACAGGCCTATGGCTACACCTTC
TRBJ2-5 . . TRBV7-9 CASSLAGGGGETQYF TGTGCCAGCAGCTTAGCCGGGGGAGGAGGCGAGACCCAGTACTTC
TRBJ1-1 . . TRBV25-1 CASSEYWSMETEAFF TGTGCCAGCAGTGAATATTGGAGTATGGAGACTGAAGCTTTCTTT
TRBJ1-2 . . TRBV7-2 CASSLVQATNYGYTF TGTGCCAGCAGCTTAGTACAGGCGACCAACTATGGCTACACCTTC
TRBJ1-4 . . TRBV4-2 CASRPPNGGTNEKLFF TGTGCCAGCAGACCTCCGAACGGGGGGACTAATGAAAAACTGTTTTTT
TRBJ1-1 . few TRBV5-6 CASREQGRAEAFF TGTGCCAGCAGGGAACAGGGAAGGGCTGAAGCTTTCTTT
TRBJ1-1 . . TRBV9 CASSRDKTEAFF TGTGCCAGCAGCCGGGACAAGACTGAAGCTTTCTTT
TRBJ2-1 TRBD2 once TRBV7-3 CASSPGTSGYNEQFF TGTGCCAGCAGCCCAGGGACTAGCGGGTACAATGAGCAGTTCTTC
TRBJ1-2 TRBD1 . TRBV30 CAWSVKGAPGYTF TGTGCCTGGAGTGTCAAGGGGGCGCCTGGCTACACCTTC
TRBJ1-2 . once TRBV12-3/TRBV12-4 CASSLDGGGYTF TGTGCCAGCAGCCTGGACGGCGGGGGCTACACCTTC
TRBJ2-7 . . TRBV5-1 CASKRKEGPYEQYF TGCGCCAGCAAGCGGAAGGAAGGCCCCTACGAGCAGTACTTC
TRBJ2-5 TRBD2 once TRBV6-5 CASSYGFRGGETQYF TGTGCCAGCAGTTACGGTTTTCGGGGGGGCGAGACCCAGTACTTC
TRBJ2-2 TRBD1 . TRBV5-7 CASNSRGSYQGATGELFF TGTGCCAGCAACTCCAGAGGGTCGTATCAGGGGGCAACCGGGGAGCTGTTTTTT
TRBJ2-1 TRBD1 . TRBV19 CASSIGTGYNEQFF TGTGCCAGTAGTATAGGGACAGGATACAATGAGCAGTTCTTC
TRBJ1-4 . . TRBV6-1 CASSEVGRGGEKLFF TGTGCCAGCAGTGAAGTGGGCAGGGGTGGAGAAAAACTGTTTTTT
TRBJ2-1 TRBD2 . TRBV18 CASSPPSSGYNEQFF TGTGCCAGCTCACCACCGTCTAGCGGCTACAATGAGCAGTTCTTC
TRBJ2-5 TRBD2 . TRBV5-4 CASSASGGVQYF TGTGCCAGCAGCGCTAGCGGGGGGGTCCAGTACTTC
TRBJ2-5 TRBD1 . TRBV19 CASTNRQGQETQYF TGTGCCAGCACTAACCGACAGGGACAAGAGACCCAGTACTTC
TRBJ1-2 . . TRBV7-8 CASSLDPGFGYGYTF TGTGCCAGCAGCTTAGACCCAGGGTTTGGGTATGGCTACACCTTC
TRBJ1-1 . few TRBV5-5 CASILSGLGTEAFF TGTGCCAGCATCCTCAGTGGACTCGGCACTGAAGCTTTCTTT
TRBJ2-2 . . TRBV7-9 CASSSTATGELFF TGTGCCAGCAGCTCGACAGCCACCGGGGAGCTGTTTTTT
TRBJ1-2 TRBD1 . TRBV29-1 CSVEGGTDNYGYTF TGCAGCGTTGAAGGCGGGACAGACAACTATGGCTACACCTTC
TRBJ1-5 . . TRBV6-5 CASGSGREGNQPQHF TGTGCCAGCGGATCCGGCAGGGAGGGCAATCAGCCCCAGCATTTT
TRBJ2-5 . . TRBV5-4 CASSTGRGNQETQYF TGTGCCAGCAGCACTGGACGGGGAAACCAAGAGACCCAGTACTTC
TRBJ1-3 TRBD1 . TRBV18 CASSSGTDRNTIYF TGTGCCAGCTCATCCGGGACAGATAGAAACACCATATATTTT
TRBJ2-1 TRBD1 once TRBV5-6 CASSSKGQGAYNEQFF TGTGCCAGCAGCTCAAAAGGCCAGGGGGCCTACAATGAGCAGTTCTTC
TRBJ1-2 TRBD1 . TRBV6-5 CASKLGGSYGYTF TGTGCCAGCAAACTAGGGGGCAGCTATGGCTACACCTTC
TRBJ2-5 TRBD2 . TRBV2 CASSEFHGAGALGETQYF TGTGCCAGCAGTGAATTCCATGGAGCGGGGGCCCTCGGGGAGACCCAGTACTTC
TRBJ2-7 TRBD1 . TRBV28 CASTRGQGGTYEQYF TGTGCCAGCACTCGAGGACAGGGGGGTACCTACGAGCAGTACTTC
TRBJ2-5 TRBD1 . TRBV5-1 CASSLDRGQVQETQYF TGCGCCAGCAGCTTGGACAGGGGGCAAGTACAAGAGACCCAGTACTTC
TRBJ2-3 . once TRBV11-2 CASSLEVRAQYF TGTGCCAGCAGCTTAGAGGTGAGGGCGCAGTATTTT
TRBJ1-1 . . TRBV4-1 CASSQQDRENTEAFF TGCGCCAGCAGCCAACAGGACAGAGAGAACACTGAAGCTTTCTTT
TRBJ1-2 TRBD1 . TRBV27 CASSLGRGRSGYTF TGTGCCAGCAGTTTAGGAAGGGGGCGGAGTGGCTACACCTTC
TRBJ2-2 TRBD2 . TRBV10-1 CASILAGGCSGELFF TGCGCCAGCATTTTAGCGGGGGGGTGCTCCGGGGAGCTGTTTTTT
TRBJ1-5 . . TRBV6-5 CASSRGGNQPQHF TGTGCCAGCAGTCGCGGAGGGAATCAGCCCCAGCATTTT
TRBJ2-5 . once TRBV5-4 CASSLGGVRETQYF TGTGCCAGCAGCTTGGGGGGGGTAAGAGAGACCCAGTACTTC
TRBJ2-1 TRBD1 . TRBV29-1 CSTEGQGNEQFF TGCAGCACTGAGGGACAGGGCAATGAGCAGTTCTTC
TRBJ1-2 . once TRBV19 CASRWGRANYGYTF TGTGCCAGTAGATGGGGCAGGGCTAACTATGGCTACACCTTC
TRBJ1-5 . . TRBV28 CASSFSTREGSNQPQHF TGTGCCAGCAGTTTCTCCACGAGGGAGGGGAGCAATCAGCCCCAGCATTTT
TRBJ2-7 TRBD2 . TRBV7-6 CASSLSGGASYEQYF TGTGCCAGCAGCTTATCGGGGGGGGCCTCCTACGAGCAGTACTTC
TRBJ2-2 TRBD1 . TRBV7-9 CASSPLLWPGRGTGELFF TGTGCCAGCAGCCCTCTTTTGTGGCCTGGCAGGGGGACCGGGGAGCTGTTTTTT
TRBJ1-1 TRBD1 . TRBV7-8 CASSPSPGQPNTEAFF TGTGCCAGCAGCCCGAGTCCGGGACAGCCGAACACTGAAGCTTTCTTT
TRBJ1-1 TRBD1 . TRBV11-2 CASSKRQGHTEAFF TGTGCCAGCAGCAAACGACAGGGTCACACTGAAGCTTTCTTT
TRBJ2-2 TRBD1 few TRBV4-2 CASSQEGQLANTGELFF TGTGCCAGCAGCCAAGAGGGACAGCTCGCGAACACCGGGGAGCTGTTTTTT
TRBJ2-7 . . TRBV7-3 CASSLGQGYYEQYF TGTGCCAGCAGCTTAGGGCAGGGGTACTACGAGCAGTACTTC
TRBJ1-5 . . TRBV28 CASSPGNSNQPQHF TGTGCCAGCAGTCCAGGGAATAGCAATCAGCCCCAGCATTTT
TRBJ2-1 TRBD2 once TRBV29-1 CSVERLADVNEQFF TGCAGCGTTGAAAGGCTAGCGGACGTTAATGAGCAGTTCTTC
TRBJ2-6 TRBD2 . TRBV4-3 CASSQERIAGGRISGANVLTF TGCGCCAGCAGCCAAGAGCGAATAGCGGGGGGGCGAATCTCTGGGGCCAACGTCCTGACTTTC
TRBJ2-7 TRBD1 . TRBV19 CASSMGQYEQYF TGTGCCAGTAGTATGGGACAGTACGAGCAGTACTTC
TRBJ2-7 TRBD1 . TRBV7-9 CASSPGQGAYEQYF TGTGCCAGCAGCCCAGGACAGGGGGCCTACGAGCAGTACTTC
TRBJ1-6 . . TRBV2 CASSDFGSRHTPLHF TGTGCCAGCAGTGATTTCGGGTCTCGTCATACACCCCTCCACTTT
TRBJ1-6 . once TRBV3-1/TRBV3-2 CASSHQPLFMGDNSPLHF TGTGCCAGCAGCCACCAGCCACTCTTCATGGGAGACAATTCACCCCTCCACTTT
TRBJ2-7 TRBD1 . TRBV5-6 CASSFMGQGASYEQYF TGTGCCAGCAGCTTTATGGGACAGGGGGCCTCCTACGAGCAGTACTTC